This T cell receptor (beta chain) was captured by sequencing in a study of CD8 T cells in Susac syndrome. An amount of RNA that ranged from roughly 0.45 to 1 ug was reverse transcribed with random hexamers. TCRdb re-analysed the immunoSEQ multiplex PCR reads in MiXCR, keeping a single row per CDR3 protein. The table lists a few hundred thousand distinct CDR3 sequences, 95% of them singletons. The length of the CDR3 is 13 residues. Germline V gives CDR1 SNHLY, CDR2 FYNNEI. The V and J ends lost 3 bases and 3 bases respectively, with 8 bases between them. The chain links TRBV2 to TRBJ1-1; D not certain. Sequences were obtained from CD4+ T cells from PBMCs. The sequence came from a human donor with multiple sclerosis. CDR3 DNA: TGTGCCAGCAGTGATGGAGGTGACACTGAAGCTTTCTTT. Its translation: CASSDGGDTEAFF.